These 23 T cell receptor beta chains share one sample of origin, sequenced in a study of T cells expressing NK-cell markers. TCRdb re-analyzed the 5' RACE reads; it lists each CDR3 protein once, without DNA. The clone table shows fewer than 300,000 distinct CDR3 sequences, with the ten largest holding around 4.3%. Sequenced sample: blood T cells: a sorted CD56 or NKG2C T cell subset, CD4+ or CD8+ T cells, or bulk PBMC T cells (not recorded which). These receptors came from a woman between 18 and 70 years old in good health.

V usage is TRBV28 and J usage is TRBJ2-7; absent DNA, TCRdb's TRBD1 call cannot be checked. The CDR3 sequence is 15 residues long. Germline V gene data show CDR1 as MDHEN and CDR2 as SYDVKM. The CDR3 is CASSSIGQGGYEQYF.

J is TRBJ2-4 and V is TRBV12-3 or TRBV12-4; TCRdb gives TRBD1 as the D gene, but with no DNA this cannot be confirmed. The CDR3 contains 14 residues. CDR3 sequence: CASSPDGTKNIQYF.

The chain employs TRBV5-1 and TRBJ2-1; the TCRdb call, TRBD2, lacks DNA for checking. The germline V gene has CDR1 SGHRS and CDR2 YFSETQ. The CDR3 is made up of 14 amino acids. CDR3 in amino acids: CASSTGLAGAEQFF. Full variable domain (rest looked up from reference TRBV5-1 and TRBJ2-1): KAGVTQTPRYLIKTRGQQVTLSCSPISGHRSVSWYQQTPGQGLQFLFEYFSETQRNKGNFPGRFSGRQFSNSRSEMNVSTLELGDSALYLCASSTGLAGAEQFFGPGTRLTVL.

CDR3 region: CASNSASGRFHEQFF. The chain uses TRBV12-3 or TRBV12-4 and TRBJ2-1; TCRdb names TRBD2, which stays unverified in the absence of DNA. This CDR3 is built from 15 residues.

The V and J genes are TRBV12-3 or TRBV12-4 and TRBJ2-1; the D gene TCRdb calls, TRBD1, cannot be checked with no DNA. CDR3 length equals 13 residues. CDR3 protein: CASSPGTINEQFF.

The chain couples TRBV14 to TRBJ1-1; the D call from TCRdb, TRBD1, cannot be confirmed without DNA. The V gene's germline CDR1 is SGHDN and CDR2 FVKESK. The CDR3 is 12 residues long. This CDR3 is CASSQRGLGAFF.

The rearrangement uses TRBV25-1 and TRBJ1-5. Germline assignment: CDR1 MGHDK and CDR2 SYGVNS. The CDR3 contains 14 residues. The CDR3 sequence: CASSELTANQPQHF.

The chain couples TRBV15 to TRBJ1-4. This CDR3 is built from 14 residues. Germline CDR1 and CDR2: LNHNV and YYDKDF (reference sequence). CDR3 residues: CATSRDMGSEKLFF.

V is TRBV5-1 and J is TRBJ2-7; TCRdb proposes TRBD2, but this gene call is untestable without DNA. Germline CDR1 is SGHRS and CDR2 is YFSETQ. The CDR3 loop spans 14 amino acids. The CDR3 reads CASSLRLGSYEQYF.

The chain joins TRBV5-5 to TRBJ2-1. The CDR3 sequence is 15 residues long. Germline V gene sequence: CDR1 SGHKS, CDR2 YYEKEE (reference sequence). The CDR3 region is CASIGVVSFYNEQFF.

This chain connects TRBV12-3 or TRBV12-4 to TRBJ2-7; lacking DNA, the TRBD2 call made by TCRdb goes unchecked. CDR3 length equals 17 residues. This chain's CDR3 is CASSLEVTRPSSYEQYF.

V is TRBV20-1 and J is TRBJ2-2; without DNA, the TCRdb call of TRBD2 cannot be checked. The CDR3 has 14 amino acids. CDR1 is DFQATT and CDR2 is SNEGSKA in the germline V gene (reference sequence). The chain's CDR3 is CSALTSRATGELFF.

The chain uses TRBV7-2 and TRBJ2-7; the D gene TCRdb calls, TRBD2, cannot be checked with no DNA. The CDR3 is made up of 16 amino acids. Germline values: CDR1 SGHTA, CDR2 FQGNSA. This chain's CDR3 is CASSPGGLAGRYEQYF.

The genes are TRBV7-2 and TRBJ2-5; TCRdb picks TRBD2, but there is no DNA to check that call. The CDR3 spans 14 residues. CDR1 SGHTA and CDR2 FQGNSA come from the germline V gene. The CDR3 reads CASSLVRAGETQYF.

The chain combines TRBV12-3 or TRBV12-4 with TRBJ2-1; the TRBD2 assignment by TCRdb is unverifiable without DNA. The CDR3 is made up of 15 amino acids. CDR3 residues: CASILGLAGWNEQFF.

The rearrangement links TRBV5-4 to TRBJ2-3. Germline V gene sequence: CDR1 SGHNT, CDR2 YYREEE (reference sequence). The CDR3 contains 16 residues. The CDR3 loop is CASSLAPRSGTDTQYF.

This chain joins TRBV5-1 and TRBJ2-7. The CDR3 length is 13 residues. Germline-derived CDR1 and CDR2 are SGHRS and YFSETQ. CDR3 sequence: CASSLTSSNEQYF.

The chain employs TRBV12-3 or TRBV12-4 and TRBJ1-1; no DNA is available, so the TRBD1 call from TCRdb remains unchecked. This CDR3 is built from 12 residues. The CDR3 sequence: CASSLFLEGAPF.

The chain links TRBV7-8 to TRBJ1-2. Germline lookup yields CDR1 SGHVS and CDR2 FQNEAQ. The CDR3 length is 14 residues. The CDR3 is CASSLGQKFYGYTF.

The chain combines TRBV6-2 or TRBV6-3 with TRBJ1-5; TCRdb selects TRBD1, and the lack of DNA leaves this call unchecked. The CDR3 is 15 amino acids. Germline CDR1 is MNHEY and CDR2 is SVGEGT. The CDR3 is CASSLGALYNQPQHF.

This chain joins TRBV5-1 and TRBJ2-5; TCRdb returns TRBD1, unconfirmable since there is no DNA. Germline V CDR1 and CDR2: SGHRS, YFSETQ. The CDR3 is 15 residues long. CDR3 amino acids: CASSLVQGGQETQYF.

This chain uses TRBV20-1 with TRBJ2-1; TCRdb selects TRBD2, and the lack of DNA leaves this call unchecked. The CDR3 has 15 amino acids. The V gene's germline CDR1 is DFQATT and CDR2 SNEGSKA (reference sequence). CDR3 residues: CSARAPDFHYNEQFF.

The chain links TRBV7-9 to TRBJ1-5. This CDR3 has 15 amino acids. Germline CDR1 reads SEHNR; CDR2 reads FQNEAQ (reference sequence). CDR3 protein: CASSDRGRSNQPQHF.